The source of this T cell receptor beta chain is a study of blood T cell repertoires in COVID-19. Whole-study context: The origin of the acute and convalescent COVID-19 samples was the United States, Italy and Spain.

Living in roughly 25 US areas, the participants were between 18 and 89 years of age. Grouping used clinical history reported by participants in a survey and questionnaire. Germline V CDR1 and CDR2: SGHDN, FVKESK. The CDR3 covers 15 residues. The V segment lost 4 bases and the J segment 7 bases; nucleotides outside the gene matches: 7. In the original analysis: Cell counts per sample came from amplifying reference gene primers. The protocol was immunoSEQ multiplex PCR, while the TCRdb copy is restricted to in-frame clones and leaves out a portion. That table gives V, J and clone size, and the DNA gave D and trimming. The sample has 200,000 to 300,000 clones; 88% are singletons.

The sequenced sample consisted of PBMCs or T cells enriched from blood (not recorded which). The rearrangement joins TRBV14 to TRBJ2-1; the match to TRBD2 covers 10 bases. This clonotype originated in a woman aged 40 to 50 with acute COVID-19. The CDR3 loop reads CASSPGLADNNEQFF. The CDR3 DNA follows: TGTGCCAGCAGCCCTGGACTAGCGGATAATAATGAGCAGTTCTTC.